This TCR beta chain derives from a study of T-cell reconstitution after alpha-beta-depleted transplantation in children (dated by TCRdb to about 2016). Regarding the complete study: Using TCR repertoire profiling, the study quantitatively followed how T-cell immune reconstitution unfolded in children after TCRalphabeta/CD19-depleted allogeneic hematopoietic cell transplantation. The study at large found these results: In some patients, the high TCRbeta diversity seen at day 60 was put down to recipient T cells and intrathymic progenitors that had survived conditioning. The apparently early recovery of alphabetaT-cell counts about two months after transplant reportedly depended on only several hundred rapidly expanded clones that came from non-depleted graft cells. The frequencies of hyperexpanded clones fell over the following months, and after one year, T-cell counts and TCRbeta diversity were mostly attributed to newly produced T cells.

This clonotype was picked up a small number of times. Its antigen specificity is not known. Base qualities are not recorded, but no much larger clone differs from it by a single base. The CDR3 contains 16 residues, cysteine and phenylalanine counted. Left in the record is the CDR3 DNA by itself, 48 bases read in frame from the first base. V is pruned by 5 bases and J by 3 bases, leaving 9 bases of the junction without a gene match. The germline V gene gives CDR1 as ENHRY and CDR2 as SYGVKD. The library was built by means of PCR. Sequencing used an Illumina HiSeq 2500. TCR libraries were prepared with molecular barcoding, using unique molecular identifiers to normalize TCRbeta repertoire quantification. TCRdb redid the processing of the public reads, applying fastp at Q25 and MiXCR, and retained in-frame beta chains. Merged by CDR3 protein, the rows form single entries marked with the most common genes and DNA. Across this sample there are hundreds of thousands of distinct CDR3 sequences, with 10% to 15% seen only once. The ten largest make up 2.2% of the sample.

Interpreted using the paper, the treatment or condition label stands for: allogeneic hematopoietic cell transplantation with graft depleted of TCRalphabeta T cells and CD19 B cells. The children who served as transplant recipients had been given grafts of TCRalphabeta/CD19-depleted allogeneic hematopoietic cells. The sequencing used PBMCs, mostly from graft donor cells, collected 360 days after TCRalphabeta/CD19-depleted stem cell transplant. Rearrangement joined TRBV10-3 to TRBJ2-2; 7 central bases correspond to TRBD1. The source is a male patient between 5 and 17 years old who had a stem cell transplant for acute myeloid leukemia, so the T cells may come from the graft donor. The DNA sequence is as follows: TGTGCCATCAGTCCAAGTAAGGGGGCGGACACCGGGGAGCTGTTTTTT. It translates to CAISPSKGADTGELFF.